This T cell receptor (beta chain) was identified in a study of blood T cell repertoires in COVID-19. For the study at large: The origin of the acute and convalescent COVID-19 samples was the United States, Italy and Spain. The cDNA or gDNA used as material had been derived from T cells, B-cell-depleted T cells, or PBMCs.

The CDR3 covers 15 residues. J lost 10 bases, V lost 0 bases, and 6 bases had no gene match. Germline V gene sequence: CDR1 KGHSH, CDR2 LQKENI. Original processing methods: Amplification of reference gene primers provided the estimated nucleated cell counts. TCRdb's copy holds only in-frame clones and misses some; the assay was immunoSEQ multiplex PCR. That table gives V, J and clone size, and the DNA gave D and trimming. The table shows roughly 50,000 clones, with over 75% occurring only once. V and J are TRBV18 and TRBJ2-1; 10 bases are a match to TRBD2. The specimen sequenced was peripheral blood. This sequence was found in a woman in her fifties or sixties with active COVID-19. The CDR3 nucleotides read TGTGCCAGCTCACCACCCCAGCGGGGGGGCACCGAGCAGTTCTTC. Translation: CASSPPQRGGTEQFF. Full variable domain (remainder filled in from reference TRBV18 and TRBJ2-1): NAGVMQNPRHLVRRRGQEARLRCSPMKGHSHVYWYRQLPEEGLKFMVYLQKENIIDESGMPKERFSAEFPKEGPSILRIQQVVRGDSAAYFCASSPPQRGGTEQFFGPGTRLTVL.